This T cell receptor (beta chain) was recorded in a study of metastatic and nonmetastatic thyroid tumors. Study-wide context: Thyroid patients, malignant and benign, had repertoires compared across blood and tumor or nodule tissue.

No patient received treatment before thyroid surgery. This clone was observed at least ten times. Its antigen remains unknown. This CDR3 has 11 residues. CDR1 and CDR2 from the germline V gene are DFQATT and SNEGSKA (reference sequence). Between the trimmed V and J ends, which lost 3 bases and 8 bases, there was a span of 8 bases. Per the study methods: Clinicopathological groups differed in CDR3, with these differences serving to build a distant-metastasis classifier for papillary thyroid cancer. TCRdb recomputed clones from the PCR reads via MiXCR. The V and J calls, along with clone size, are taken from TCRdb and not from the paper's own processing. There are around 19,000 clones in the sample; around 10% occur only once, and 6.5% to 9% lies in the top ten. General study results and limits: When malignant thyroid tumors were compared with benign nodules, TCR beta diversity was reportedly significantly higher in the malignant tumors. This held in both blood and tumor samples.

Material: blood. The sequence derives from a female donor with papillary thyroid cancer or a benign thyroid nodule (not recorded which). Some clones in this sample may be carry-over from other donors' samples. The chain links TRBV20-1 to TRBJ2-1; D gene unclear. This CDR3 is CSARRGDEQFF. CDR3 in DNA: TGCAGTGCTAGGCGCGGCGATGAGCAGTTCTTC.